These 25 T cell receptor beta chains were sequenced from one sample in a study of cytomegalovirus exposure and HLA in healthy donors (dated by TCRdb to the late 2010s). The library was produced with the immunoSEQ multiplex PCR assay. For the multiplex PCR, a mixture combining 60 forward primers for TCR Vbeta segments and 13 reverse primers for TCR Jbeta segments was used. Drawn from immuneACCESS, this table holds only the in-frame rearrangements with V and J called that TCRdb kept. Clones are partly lost; checked studies trace under half to an unresolved V gene and leave the rest unexplained. The table for this sample lists around 90,000 clones; approximately 79% of them were counted only once. 2.7% of the sample belongs to the ten largest clones. Sequencing was carried out using PBMCs. The origin of the receptors is a man aged 25-45 years in good health and CMV-seronegative.

This chain uses TRBV5-1 with TRBJ2-1, with 10 bases identical to TRBD2. The CDR3 extends over 15 amino acids. V was pared by 4 bases and J by 6 bases, with 7 bases of the junction left unmatched. Germline V gene lookup returns CDR1 SGHRS and CDR2 YFSETQ. The CDR3 region is CASSVGLAPFNEQFF. CDR3 sequence (DNA): TGCGCCAGCAGCGTGGGACTAGCGCCTTTCAATGAGCAGTTCTTC.

Only a few counts were recorded for this clone. The chain couples TRBV29-1 to TRBJ2-3, with a possible D match to TRBD2 (6 bases). CDR1 is SQVTM and CDR2 is ANQGSEA in the germline V gene. This CDR3 is 12 amino acids long. Trimming pared 4 bases from V and 4 bases from J, leaving 9 bases between. The CDR3 nucleotides read TGCAGCGTTGCCGGGGACTCAGATACGCAGTATTTT. Amino acid sequence: CSVAGDSDTQYF.

V is TRBV10-1 and J is TRBJ2-7, with a weak D call TRBD2 (6 bases). Looked up from germline, CDR1 is WNHNN and CDR2 is SYGVQD (reference sequence). The CDR3 consists of 16 residues. Trimming pared 0 bases from V and 2 bases from J, leaving 14 bases between. The DNA for the CDR3 is TGCGCCAGCAGTGAGTCGACTAGGCAAAAACCCTACGAGCAGTACTTC. The encoded protein is CASSESTRQKPYEQYF.

The chain is built from TRBV11-1 and TRBJ1-1; D perhaps matches TRBD1 (6 bases). The CDR3 sequence is 14 residues long. V gave up 1 base and J gave up 11 bases, with 17 bases separating them. The germline V gene has CDR1 SGHAT and CDR2 FQDESV (reference sequence). CDR3 DNA: TGTGCCAGCAGCTTAGGGCGCCAGGGGAATCGGGCTTTCTTT. This sequence encodes CASSLGRQGNRAFF.

The chain employs TRBV10-2 and TRBJ1-1; no clear D. The germline V and J ends were trimmed by 2 bases and 2 bases, with 6 bases remaining between them. Germline loops: CDR1 WSHSY, CDR2 SAAADI. This CDR3 spans 13 amino acids. This chain's CDR3 is CASSEKSNTEAFF. CDR3 coding DNA: TGCGCCAGCAGTGAGAAGAGTAACACTGAAGCTTTCTTT.

The rearrangement uses TRBV6-1 and TRBJ2-7, with 8 nucleotides matching TRBD1. V shed 5 bases, J shed 6 bases, and the junction held 6 bases outside the gene matches. The germline CDR1 and CDR2 sequences are MNHNS and SASEGT. CDR3 length: 13 residues. Here the CDR3 reads CASSLPQGAEQYF. The CDR3 bases are TGTGCCAGCAGTCTTCCGCAGGGGGCCGAGCAGTACTTC.

CDR3 in DNA: TGTGCCATCAGAAAAGAGGCCGAGGGTCCCCTCCACTTT. Protein: CAIRKEAEGPLHF. The chain joins TRBV19 to TRBJ1-6; D is uncertain. Between the trimmed V and J ends, which lost 10 bases and 13 bases, there was a span of 20 bases. This CDR3 region has 13 residues. Germline V lookup: CDR1 LNHDA, CDR2 SQIVND (reference sequence).

V and J are TRBV28 and TRBJ1-5, with TRBD1 matching over 9 bases. The CDR3 extends over 13 amino acids. With 6 bases clipped from V and 3 bases from J, the junction kept 0 bases outside the gene matches. In germline, CDR1 is MDHEN, CDR2 SYDVKM. The CDR3 DNA reads TGTGCCAGCAGACAGGGGGCCAATCAGCCCCAGCATTTT. Protein product: CASRQGANQPQHF.

V gene TRBV20-1 combines with J gene TRBJ2-1, with a possible D match to TRBD1 (6 bases). The ends were cut back, 7 bases at V and 10 bases at J, with 14 bases in the middle. The CDR3 spans 11 residues. Germline CDR1 and CDR2: DFQATT and SNEGSKA (reference sequence). DNA for the CDR3: TGCAGTGGAGGACAGCCACGAGAGCAGTTCTTC. It specifies CSGGQPREQFF.

The chain joins TRBV6-5 to TRBJ2-2; no firm D call. Trimming removed 2 bases at V and 4 bases at J, with 8 bases between. The CDR3 covers 14 residues. Germline CDR1 MNHEY, CDR2 SVGAGI. CDR3 coding DNA: TGTGCCAGCAGTTACAGCCAGGCCACCGGGGAGCTGTTTTTT. Translated: CASSYSQATGELFF.

The chain joins TRBV14 to TRBJ2-1, with D perhaps matching TRBD1 (6 bases). Germline V gene lookup returns CDR1 SGHDN and CDR2 FVKESK. V gave up 4 bases and J gave up 9 bases, with 13 bases separating them. CDR3 length: 13 amino acids. The CDR3 region is CASSPRTDSEQFF. The CDR3 coding sequence is TGTGCCAGCAGCCCGAGGACAGATTCTGAGCAGTTCTTC.

The chain couples TRBV6-4 to TRBJ1-1, with unresolved D. With 5 bases removed from V and 1 base from J, the gap between germline ends came to 8 bases. In germline, CDR1 is MRHNA, CDR2 SNTAGT. The CDR3 covers 13 residues. CDR3: CASSPTANTEAFF. In DNA form, the CDR3 reads TGTGCCAGCAGTCCAACAGCGAACACTGAAGCTTTCTTT.

This chain links TRBV7-9 with TRBJ1-2; 8 nucleotides line up with TRBD1. From germline, CDR1 is SEHNR and CDR2 FQNEAQ (reference sequence). This CDR3 spans 17 amino acids. V gave up 5 bases and J gave up 7 bases; unmatched junction bases: 18. CDR3 amino acids: CASSRKTGTGLNAGYTF. The CDR3 coding sequence is TGTGCCAGCAGCCGTAAGACCGGGACAGGTTTGAATGCTGGCTACACCTTC.

This rearrangement joins TRBV28 to TRBJ1-5; D remains ambiguous. This CDR3 is built from 11 residues. V was trimmed by 8 bases and J by 6 bases, leaving 8 bases between them. Germline loops: CDR1 MDHEN, CDR2 SYDVKM. This chain's CDR3 is CASRRGQPQHF. For the CDR3, the DNA is TGTGCCAGCCGGAGAGGTCAGCCCCAGCATTTT.

The chain couples TRBV2 to TRBJ1-2; 7 nucleotides agree with TRBD1. With V trimmed by 8 bases and J by 5 bases, 11 bases remained unmatched. The CDR3 sequence is 14 residues long. CDR1 is SNHLY, CDR2 FYNNEI, per germline. The CDR3 protein is CASARQGGKYGYTF. The CDR3 DNA reads TGTGCCAGCGCCAGACAGGGTGGTAAATATGGCTACACCTTC.

V usage is TRBV6-5 and J usage is TRBJ1-2; D uncertain. In germline, CDR1 is MNHEY, CDR2 SVGAGI. V dropped 2 bases and J dropped 4 bases, with 11 bases sitting between them. This CDR3 contains 14 residues. The CDR3 sequence is CASSYPNSAYGYTF. The CDR3 DNA follows: TGTGCCAGCAGTTACCCTAACAGTGCCTATGGCTACACCTTC.

This clone has more than one count but fewer than ten. This chain links TRBV28 with TRBJ1-4; possibly TRBD1 for D (5 bases). Trimming cost V 7 bases and J 6 bases, with 15 bases left between them. The length of the CDR3 is 14 residues. Germline lookup yields CDR1 MDHEN and CDR2 SYDVKM. The CDR3 loop reads CASTQVGGDEKLFF. CDR3 in DNA: TGTGCCAGCACCCAAGTTGGGGGGGATGAAAAACTGTTTTTT.

In its sample, this clone was seen once. The chain carries TRBV10-3 and TRBJ2-7; tentatively, D is TRBD1 (6 bases). Germline V CDR1 and CDR2: ENHRY, SYGVKD. The CDR3 has 14 residues. Trimming took off 6 bases at V and 9 bases at J, with 21 bases between the two ends. The CDR3 reads CAIRGDKEDPGQYF. In nucleotides, the CDR3 is TGTGCCATCAGGGGGGACAAGGAGGACCCGGGGCAGTACTTC.

This clone was picked up a small number of times. The chain links TRBV10-3 to TRBJ1-2; 7 bases are shared with TRBD1. The V segment lost 2 bases and the J segment 5 bases; nucleotides outside the gene matches: 5. The CDR3 contains 14 residues. The germline gives CDR1 ENHRY, CDR2 SYGVKD. Written as DNA, the CDR3 is TGTGCCATCAGTGAGCCAGGGACAGTATATGGCTACACCTTC. This codes for CAISEPGTVYGYTF.

The chain employs TRBV6-6 and TRBJ1-2, with 7 bases identical to TRBD1. Trimming removed 2 bases from V and 5 bases from J; junction bases left unmatched: 11. There are 16 residues in the CDR3. Per germline, CDR1 MNHNY and CDR2 SVGAGI (reference sequence). In DNA form, the CDR3 reads TGTGCCAGCAGTTACACCCCCCGGACAGGAGAATATGGCTACACCTTC. Translation gives CASSYTPRTGEYGYTF.

This sequence joins TRBV6-5 and TRBJ2-7; 7 bases match TRBD1. Germline CDR1 MNHEY, CDR2 SVGAGI. The CDR3 spans 14 residues. J lost 4 bases, V lost 5 bases, and 8 bases had no gene match. The CDR3 sequence is CASSRQGTGYEQYF. The CDR3, as DNA: TGTGCCAGCAGTCGACAGGGAACGGGATACGAGCAGTACTTC.

This rearrangement joins TRBV11-2 to TRBJ2-5, with 10 nucleotides matching TRBD2. The V gene's germline CDR1 is SGHAT and CDR2 FQNNGV. V shed 5 bases, J shed 4 bases, and the junction held 10 bases outside the gene matches. This CDR3 comprises 16 residues. CDR3 region: CASSPPGLASPETQYF. In DNA, the CDR3 is TGTGCCAGCAGCCCACCGGGACTAGCGTCTCCAGAGACCCAGTACTTC. Based on the CDR3 plus reference TRBV11-2 and TRBJ2-5, the full variable domain is EAGVAQSPRYKIIEKRQSVAFWCNPISGHATLYWYQQILGQGPKLLIQFQNNGVVDDSQLPKDRFSAERLKGVDSTLKIQPAKLEDSAVYLCASSPPGLASPETQYFGPGTRLLVL.

This clone showed up just once. The V gene is TRBV7-8, the J gene TRBJ1-5, with a weak D call TRBD1 (6 bases). V was clipped by 6 bases and J by 9 bases, with 21 bases between them. CDR1 is SGHVS and CDR2 is FQNEAQ in the germline V gene. The CDR3 is 15 amino acids. CDR3 sequence reads: CASRKSDSTAWPQHF. In DNA form, the CDR3 reads TGTGCCAGCAGGAAATCGGACAGCACGGCATGGCCCCAGCATTTT.

The J gene is TRBJ1-1, the V gene TRBV7-8; 7 nucleotides align to TRBD1. With 5 bases clipped from V and 5 bases from J, the junction kept 11 bases outside the gene matches. Germline V gene data show CDR1 as SGHVS and CDR2 as FQNEAQ. The CDR3 is made up of 15 amino acids. The CDR3 DNA reads TGTGCCAGCAGCGGAAGCACCGGGACAGTAACTGAAGCTTTCTTT. This gives the protein CASSGSTGTVTEAFF.

The genes are TRBV5-8 and TRBJ1-2, with 9 nucleotides matching TRBD1. The V gene end was trimmed by 2 bases and the J gene end by 9 bases; junction bases not matched to a gene: 8. Germline V lookup: CDR1 SGHTS, CDR2 YDEGEE. The CDR3 has 14 residues. The DNA of the CDR3 is TGTGCCAGCAGCTTCATACAGGGGGCTGGTAGCTACACCTTC. Translated, it gives CASSFIQGAGSYTF. Full variable domain (missing parts from reference TRBV5-8 and TRBJ1-2): EAGVTQSPTHLIKTRGQQATLRCSPISGHTSVYWYQQALGLGLQFLLWYDEGEERNRGNFPPRFSGRQFPNYSSELNVNALELEDSALYLCASSFIQGAGSYTFGSGTRLTVV.